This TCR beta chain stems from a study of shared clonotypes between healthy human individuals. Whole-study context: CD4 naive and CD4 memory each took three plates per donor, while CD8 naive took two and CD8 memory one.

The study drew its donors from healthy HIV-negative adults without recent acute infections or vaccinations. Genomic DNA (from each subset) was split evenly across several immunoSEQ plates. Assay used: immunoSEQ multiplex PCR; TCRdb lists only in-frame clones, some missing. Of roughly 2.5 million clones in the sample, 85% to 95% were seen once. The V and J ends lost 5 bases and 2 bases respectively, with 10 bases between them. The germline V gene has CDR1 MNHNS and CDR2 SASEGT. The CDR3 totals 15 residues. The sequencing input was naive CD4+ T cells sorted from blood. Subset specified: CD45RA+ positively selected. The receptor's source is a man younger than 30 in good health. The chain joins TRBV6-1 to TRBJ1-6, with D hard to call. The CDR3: CASSSLAAYNSPLHF. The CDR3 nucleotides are TGTGCCAGCAGTTCCTTAGCGGCCTATAATTCACCCCTCCACTTT.